This T cell receptor beta chain was recorded in a study of CD8 T cells in Susac syndrome. Only one count was recorded for this clonotype. Reverse transcription of about 0.5 to 1 ug RNA used random hexamers. TCRdb recomputed calls from the immunoSEQ multiplex PCR reads with MiXCR, one row per CDR3 protein. The table records about 430,000 distinct CDR3 sequences, more than 70% of them present only once. CD8+ and CD4+ T cells from blood underwent TCR beta sequencing. TEMRA cells were FACS-enriched, while CD8+ and CD4+ T cells were negatively isolated. The CDR3 length is 16 residues. Germline CDR1 reads DFQATT; CDR2 reads SNEGSKA (reference sequence). V shed 1 base and J shed 2 bases, with 17 bases lying between them.

Material: CD8+ T cells from PBMCs. The sequence came from a human donor with multiple sclerosis. The chain combines TRBV20-1 with TRBJ2-5; the D gene is possibly TRBD2 (6 bases). DNA for the CDR3: TGCAGTGCTAGAGTTTCCAGCGGGCACGGTCAAGAGACCCAGTACTTC. Translation: CSARVSSGHGQETQYF.